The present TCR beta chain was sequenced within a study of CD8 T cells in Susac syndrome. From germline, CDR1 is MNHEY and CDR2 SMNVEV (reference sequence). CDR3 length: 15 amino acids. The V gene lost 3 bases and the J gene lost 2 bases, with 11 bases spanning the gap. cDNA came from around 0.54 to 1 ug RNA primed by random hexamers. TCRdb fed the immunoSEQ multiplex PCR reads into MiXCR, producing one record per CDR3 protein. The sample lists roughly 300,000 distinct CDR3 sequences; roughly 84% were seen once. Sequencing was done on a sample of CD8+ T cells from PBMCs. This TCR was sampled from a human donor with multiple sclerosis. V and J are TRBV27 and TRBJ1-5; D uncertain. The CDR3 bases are TGTGCCAGCAGTTTGGCCTTTTATGGCAATCAGCCCCAGCATTTT. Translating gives CASSLAFYGNQPQHF.